Listed below are T cell receptor beta chains from one sample, sequenced in a study of pediatric ulcerative colitis. Profiled with immunoSEQ multiplex PCR; TCRdb holds only in-frame clones, not every one. The sample includes about 24,000 clones, about 69% of them seen just once. The sequencing input was gut tissue. The source of these receptors is a boy between 10 and 17 years old with severe ulcerative colitis. Each CDR3 is given with its conserved first and last residue. D genes are given only for firm matches. The size of a clone is reported for some rows only, either as once, few or many, or as a class for expanded clones.

abundance	v_gene	d_gene	j_gene	CDR3nt	CDR3aa
NA	TRBV11-1	NA	TRBJ2-1	TGTGCCAGCAGCCCCCGAGGAGGGGGGGCAAGATACAATGAGCAGTTCTTC	CASSPRGGGARYNEQFF
NA	TRBV5-1	TRBD1	TRBJ1-3	TGCGCCAGCAGCCAAACGGGACAGACCACCTCTGGAAACACCATATATTTT	CASSQTGQTTSGNTIYF
NA	TRBV4-1	NA	TRBJ2-7	TGCGCCAGCAGCCAAGGGGCTAGCTACGAGCAGTACTTC	CASSQGASYEQYF
NA	TRBV28	NA	TRBJ1-2	TGTGCCAGCAGCCTGGACAGATATGGCTACACCTTC	CASSLDRYGYTF
NA	TRBV28	NA	TRBJ2-2	TGTGCCAGCATTCAAGGGGGGGCAGGAGGGGAGCTGTTTTTT	CASIQGGAGGELFF
NA	TRBV11-2	NA	TRBJ1-1	TGTGCCAGCAGCTTAGGCATTGAAGCTTTCTTT	CASSLGIEAFF
NA	TRBV20-1	TRBD1	TRBJ2-1	TGCAGTGCTGACAGGGATGAGCAGTTCTTC	CSADRDEQFF
NA	TRBV21-1	NA	TRBJ2-1	TGTGCCAGCAGCAAATGCGGGAGGGCCGTTAATGAGCAGTTCTTC	CASSKCGRAVNEQFF
NA	TRBV27	NA	TRBJ2-3	TGTGCCAGCAGTTTCGGCGCAAGCACAGATACGCAGTATTTT	CASSFGASTDTQYF
NA	TRBV19	TRBD1	TRBJ1-3	TGTGCCAGTAGTACCTCAGGGGGCGGGGGAAACACCATATATTTT	CASSTSGGGGNTIYF
NA	TRBV6-4	TRBD1	TRBJ2-3	TGTGCCAGCAGTGACTCTACAGGGGCCACAGATACGCAGTATTTT	CASSDSTGATDTQYF
NA	TRBV20-1	NA	TRBJ2-5	TGCAGTGCTAGAAGAGAGACCCAGTACTTC	CSARRETQYF
NA	TRBV19	NA	TRBJ2-3	TGTGCCAGTAGTTCTCGGAGGCGTCCCACAGATACGCAGTATTTT	CASSSRRRPTDTQYF
NA	TRBV5-1	NA	TRBJ2-5	TGCGCCAGCAGCTTGGGGGTTGGCGGAGGATTCCAAGAGACCCAGTACTTC	CASSLGVGGGFQETQYF
few	TRBV27	TRBD1	TRBJ1-2	TGTGCCAGCAGAGCAACCGGGACAGGGGGCGCTGGCTACACCTTC	CASRATGTGGAGYTF
NA	TRBV4-2	TRBD2	TRBJ2-7	TGTGCCAGCAGCCAAGATCTTGTAGTAGCGGGGAGTTCCTCCTCCTACGAGCAGTACTTC	CASSQDLVVAGSSSSYEQYF
NA	TRBV30	NA	TRBJ2-2	TGTGCCTGGGTCCGGGACCCCCTCACCGGGGAGCTGTTTTTT	CAWVRDPLTGELFF
NA	TRBV2	NA	TRBJ2-1	TGTGCCAGCAGACCTAATCCCCCAAATGAGCAGTTCTTC	CASRPNPPNEQFF
NA	TRBV30	NA	TRBJ2-3	TGTGCCTGGAGTCCTGGGGCCAGCAGGGATACGCAGTATTTT	CAWSPGASRDTQYF
NA	TRBV10-1	NA	TRBJ2-1	TGCGCCAGCAGTGATGGGTTGGCAGGGCAAAGTGAGCAGTTCTTC	CASSDGLAGQSEQFF
few	TRBV7-9	NA	TRBJ2-2	TGTGCCAGGGGGCCTAAAAACACCGGGGAGCTGTTTTTT	CARGPKNTGELFF
NA	TRBV9	TRBD2	TRBJ2-2	TGTGCCAGCAGCGTAGGGACTAGCGGTACCGGGGAGCTGTTTTTT	CASSVGTSGTGELFF
NA	TRBV5-6	NA	TRBJ2-3	TGTGCCAGCAGCTTGGTGGTCCTCTCTGGGTCAGATACGCAGTATTTT	CASSLVVLSGSDTQYF
NA	TRBV10-3	NA	TRBJ2-7	TGTGCCATCAGCCCGGGGATAGACGAGCAGTACTTC	CAISPGIDEQYF
once	TRBV15	TRBD2	TRBJ2-1	TGTGCCACCAGCACGAATGGACTAGCGGCTTACAATGAGCAGTTCTTC	CATSTNGLAAYNEQFF
NA	TRBV6-8	TRBD1	TRBJ2-1	TGTGCCAGCGGACAGGGGGACAATGAGCAGTTCTTC	CASGQGDNEQFF
NA	TRBV7-2	TRBD1	TRBJ1-3	TGTGCCAGCAGCTCAGTTGGACAGGGGCGAAACACCATATATTTT	CASSSVGQGRNTIYF
NA	TRBV6-5	NA	TRBJ2-6	TGTGCCAGCAGTTACGGGGTATACTCTGGGGCCAACGTCCTGACTTTC	CASSYGVYSGANVLTF
NA	TRBV2	NA	TRBJ2-7	TGTGCCACCGGACTGTCGGAAAGGGAGCAGTACTTC	CATGLSEREQYF
NA	TRBV18	TRBD1	TRBJ2-5	TGTGCCAGCTCACCGACAGGGAATCAAGAGACCCAGTACTTC	CASSPTGNQETQYF
NA	TRBV29-1	NA	TRBJ2-3	TGCAGCGTTGAAGAGTTCGCAGATACGCAGTATTTT	CSVEEFADTQYF
NA	TRBV6-5	TRBD2	TRBJ2-5	TGTGCCACCCAGGTCGGCGGGAGGGATAGGGAGACCCAGTACTTC	CATQVGGRDRETQYF
NA	TRBV18	NA	TRBJ2-3	TGTGCCAGCTCACTCCTAGAGACTAGCACAGATACGCAGTATTTT	CASSLLETSTDTQYF
NA	TRBV5-4	TRBD2	TRBJ2-1	TGTGCCAGCAGCTTGGGGGGACTAGCGGGAGTTAATGAGCAGTTCTTC	CASSLGGLAGVNEQFF
NA	TRBV5-4	TRBD1	TRBJ1-2	TGTGCCAGCACCTGGGGACAGGGGGCCCCGTCTAACTATGGCTACACCTTC	CASTWGQGAPSNYGYTF
NA	TRBV15	NA	TRBJ1-4	TGTGCCACCAGCAGAGATCTTATGAGTACCGGACGGCAAAAACTGTTTTTT	CATSRDLMSTGRQKLFF
few	TRBV12-5	NA	TRBJ2-7	TGTGCTAGTGGTCCAACAAACCAGCCCTACGAGCAGTACTTC	CASGPTNQPYEQYF
once	TRBV27	NA	TRBJ2-4	TGTGCCAGCAGTCCCAAGGACCGCGGAGTAAACATTCAGTACTTC	CASSPKDRGVNIQYF
once	TRBV7-9	NA	TRBJ2-1	TGTGCCAGCACCCTAACTGGGGGAGCCGGGAGTGAGCAGTTCTTC	CASTLTGGAGSEQFF
NA	TRBV19	NA	TRBJ2-5	TGTGCCAGTAGTCCCCTGGGGACCACAGAGACCCAGTACTTC	CASSPLGTTETQYF
NA	TRBV5-1	NA	TRBJ2-3	TGCGCCAGCAGCTTGGATCCGGGTAGCACAGATACGCAGTATTTT	CASSLDPGSTDTQYF